The rows below give T cell receptor beta chains drawn from one sample of a study of T cell repertoires in MIS-A myocarditis. Assay: immunoSEQ multiplex PCR; the TCRdb copy retains only in-frame clones and omits some. This table has about 9,200 clones, roughly 89% appearing once. Specimen: thoracic lymph node tissue obtained at autopsy. The receptor source for this set is a man younger than 35 with fulminant myocarditis from multisystem inflammatory syndrome in adults (MIS-A) after COVID-19. CDR3s include the opening cysteine and the closing phenylalanine or tryptophan. A D gene is named only where the DNA matches it firmly. Expanded clones are given a class, and other clones once, few, many or no size at all.

D gene,J gene,V gene,clone size,CDR3 DNA,CDR3 protein
TRBD1,TRBJ1-3,TRBV28,once,TGTGCCAGCAGTCTGACAGGGGTCGGAAACACCATATATTTT,CASSLTGVGNTIYF
NA,TRBJ2-7,TRBV19,NA,TGTGCCAGCCAGGGACAAAGCTCCTACGAGCAGTACTTC,CASQGQSSYEQYF
NA,TRBJ2-3,TRBV18,NA,TGTGCCAGCTCACCACCTAACGGGGGCCTAGGGAATACGCAGTATTTT,CASSPPNGGLGNTQYF
NA,TRBJ1-1,TRBV27,NA,TGTGCCAGCAGTTTATCGAGGTGGAACACTGAAGCTTTCTTT,CASSLSRWNTEAFF
TRBD2,TRBJ2-1,TRBV19,NA,TGTGCCAGTAGTATAGTAAAGGGACTAGCGCGATACGAGCAGTTCTTC,CASSIVKGLARYEQFF
NA,TRBJ1-6,TRBV10-3,NA,TGTGCCATCAGTGAGTCGGCCAGAGATAATTCACCCCTCCACTTT,CAISESARDNSPLHF
TRBD2,TRBJ2-7,TRBV11-2,NA,TGTGCCAGCACGCGCGGGACTAGCGCCTCCTACGAGCAGTACTTC,CASTRGTSASYEQYF
NA,TRBJ1-2,TRBV6-2/TRBV6-3,NA,TGTGCCAGCAGTTCCGGGGCCTCTTATGGCTACACCTTC,CASSSGASYGYTF
NA,TRBJ2-2,TRBV6-5,NA,TGTGCCAGCAGGGGGGGGACAGGTTTTACCGGGGAGCTGTTTTTT,CASRGGTGFTGELFF
TRBD1,TRBJ2-3,TRBV7-9,NA,TGTGCCAGCAGCTCCTATGACAGGGGGCGCAAGCTTCGGGATGATACGCAGTATTTT,CASSSYDRGRKLRDDTQYF
TRBD1,TRBJ2-7,TRBV19,NA,TGTGCCAGTAAAGGGACCTCGACAGGGGAGAGGGTTCGAGGCGAGCAGTACTTC,CASKGTSTGERVRGEQYF
NA,TRBJ1-4,TRBV6-2/TRBV6-3,NA,TGTGCCAGCAGTTTTTTAGGGAGTGCAACTAATGAAAAACTGTTTTTT,CASSFLGSATNEKLFF
NA,TRBJ2-5,TRBV7-2,NA,TGTGCCAGCAGCTCGCAGTACCAAGAGACCCAGTACTTC,CASSSQYQETQYF
NA,TRBJ2-7,TRBV20-1,NA,TGCAGTGCTAGTTTGCGTGTACAGTACTTC,CSASLRVQYF
TRBD1,TRBJ1-6,TRBV30,NA,TGTGCCTGGGGCCGTACCAGGGGGAATTCACCCCTCCACTTT,CAWGRTRGNSPLHF
TRBD2,TRBJ2-3,TRBV6-4,few,TGTGCCAGCAGTGAACTAGCGGGAGAAGCAGATACGCAGTATTTT,CASSELAGEADTQYF
NA,TRBJ2-2,TRBV27,NA,TGTGCCAGCAGTTTATACCCTTTGGAGGTCCTCGGCGCCGGGGAGCTGTTTTTT,CASSLYPLEVLGAGELFF